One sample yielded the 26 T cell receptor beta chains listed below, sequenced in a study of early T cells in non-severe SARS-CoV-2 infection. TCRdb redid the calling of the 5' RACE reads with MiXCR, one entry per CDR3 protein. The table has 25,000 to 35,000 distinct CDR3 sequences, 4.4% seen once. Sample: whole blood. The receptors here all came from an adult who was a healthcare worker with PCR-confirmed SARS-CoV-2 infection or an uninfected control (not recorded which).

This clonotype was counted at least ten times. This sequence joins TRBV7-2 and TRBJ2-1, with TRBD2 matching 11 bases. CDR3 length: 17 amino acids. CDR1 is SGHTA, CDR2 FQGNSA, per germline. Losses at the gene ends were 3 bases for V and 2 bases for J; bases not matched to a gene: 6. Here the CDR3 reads CASSLFLAGGPYNEQFF. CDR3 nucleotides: TGTGCCAGCAGCTTGTTCTTAGCGGGAGGGCCCTACAATGAGCAGTTCTTC.

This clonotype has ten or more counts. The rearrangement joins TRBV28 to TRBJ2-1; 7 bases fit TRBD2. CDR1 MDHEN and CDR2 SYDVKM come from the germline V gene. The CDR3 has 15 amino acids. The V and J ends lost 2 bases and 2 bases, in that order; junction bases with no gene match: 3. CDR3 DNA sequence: TGTGCCAGCAGTTTAGTGGCGGGGGCCTACAATGAGCAGTTCTTC. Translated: CASSLVAGAYNEQFF.

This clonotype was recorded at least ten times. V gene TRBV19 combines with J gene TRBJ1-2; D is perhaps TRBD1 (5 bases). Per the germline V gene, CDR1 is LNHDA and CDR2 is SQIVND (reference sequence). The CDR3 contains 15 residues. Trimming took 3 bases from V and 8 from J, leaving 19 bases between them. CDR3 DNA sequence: TGTGCCAGTAGTATCCAATTATTCCGGGACGGAGGCTACACCTTC. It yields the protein CASSIQLFRDGGYTF.

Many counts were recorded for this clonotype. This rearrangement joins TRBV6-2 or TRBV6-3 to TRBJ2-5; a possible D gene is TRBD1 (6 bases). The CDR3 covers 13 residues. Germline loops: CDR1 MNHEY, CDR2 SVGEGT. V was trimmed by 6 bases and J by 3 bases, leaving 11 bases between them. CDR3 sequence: CASRNRVEETQYF. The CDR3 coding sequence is TGTGCCAGCAGGAACAGGGTCGAAGAGACCCAGTACTTC.

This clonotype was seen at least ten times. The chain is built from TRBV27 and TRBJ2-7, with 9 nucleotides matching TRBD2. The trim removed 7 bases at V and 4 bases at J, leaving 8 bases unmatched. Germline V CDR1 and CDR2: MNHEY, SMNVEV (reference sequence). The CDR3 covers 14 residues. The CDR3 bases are TGTGCCAGCACTAGAGCGGGAGGTCCTTACGAGCAGTACGTC. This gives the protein CASTRAGGPYEQYV.

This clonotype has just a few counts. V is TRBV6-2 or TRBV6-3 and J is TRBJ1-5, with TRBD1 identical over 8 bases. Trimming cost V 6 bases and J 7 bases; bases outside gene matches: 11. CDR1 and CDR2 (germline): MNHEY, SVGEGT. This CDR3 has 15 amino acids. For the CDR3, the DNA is TGTGCCAGCAGCCCAAGCCGGACAGGGCAGCAGCCCCAGCATTTT. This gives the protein CASSPSRTGQQPQHF.

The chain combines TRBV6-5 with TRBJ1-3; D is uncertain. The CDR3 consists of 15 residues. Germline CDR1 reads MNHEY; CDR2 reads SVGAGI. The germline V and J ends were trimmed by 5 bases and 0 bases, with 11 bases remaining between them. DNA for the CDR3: TGTGCCAGCAGTACGAGGTCTTACTCTGGAAACACCATATATTTT. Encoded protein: CASSTRSYSGNTIYF.

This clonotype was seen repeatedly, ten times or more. CDR3 residues: CASSPGQNNEQFF. CDR3 nucleotide sequence: TGCGCCAGCAGCCCGGGACAGAACAATGAGCAGTTCTTC. The gene calls are TRBV4-3 and TRBJ2-1, with 7 positions matching TRBD1. This CDR3 has 13 amino acids. Germline trimming cut 4 bases from V and 5 bases from J; bases unmatched to any gene: 2. CDR1 and CDR2 from the germline V gene are LGHNA and YSLEER.

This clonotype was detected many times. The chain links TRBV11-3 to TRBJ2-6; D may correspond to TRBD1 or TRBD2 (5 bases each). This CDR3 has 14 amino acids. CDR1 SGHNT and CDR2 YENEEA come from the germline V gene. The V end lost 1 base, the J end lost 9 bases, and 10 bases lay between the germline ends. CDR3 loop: CASSLGQGDNVLTF. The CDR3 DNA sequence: TGTGCCAGCAGCTTAGGGCAGGGAGACAACGTCCTGACTTTC.

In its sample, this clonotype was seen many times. CDR3: CASSEKNTEAFF. The CDR3 nucleotides read TGTGCCAGCAGCGAAAAGAACACTGAAGCTTTCTTT. This rearrangement joins TRBV25-1 to TRBJ1-1; no definite D call. This CDR3 is 12 amino acids long. The V end was cut by 6 bases, the J end by 1 base, with 6 bases between. Looked up from germline, CDR1 is MGHDK and CDR2 is SYGVNS.

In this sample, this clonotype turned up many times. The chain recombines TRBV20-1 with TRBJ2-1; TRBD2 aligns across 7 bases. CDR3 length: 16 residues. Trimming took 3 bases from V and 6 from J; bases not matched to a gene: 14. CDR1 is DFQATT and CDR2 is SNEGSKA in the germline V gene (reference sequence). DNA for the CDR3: TGCAGTGCTAGCGGGAGGTCAAACCGTGGGGGCAATGAGCAGTTCTTC. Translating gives CSASGRSNRGGNEQFF.

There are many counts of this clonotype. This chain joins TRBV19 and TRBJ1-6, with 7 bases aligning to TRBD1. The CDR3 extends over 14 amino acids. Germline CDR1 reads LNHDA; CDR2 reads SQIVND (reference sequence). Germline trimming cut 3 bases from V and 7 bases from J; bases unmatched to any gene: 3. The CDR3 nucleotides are TGTGCCAGTAGTATGACAGGGAGGAATTCACCCCTCCACTTT. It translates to CASSMTGRNSPLHF.

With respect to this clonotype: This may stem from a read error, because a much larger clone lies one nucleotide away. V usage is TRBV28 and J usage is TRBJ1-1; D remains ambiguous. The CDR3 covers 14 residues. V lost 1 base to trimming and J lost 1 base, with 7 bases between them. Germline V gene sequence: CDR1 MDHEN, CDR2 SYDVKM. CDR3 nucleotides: TGTGCCAGCAGTTTATACCCCAGGAACACTGAAGCTTTCTTT. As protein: CASSLYPRNTEAFF.

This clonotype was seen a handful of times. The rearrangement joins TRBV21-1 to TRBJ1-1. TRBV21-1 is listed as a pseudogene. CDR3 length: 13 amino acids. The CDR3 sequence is CASSGAVSTEAFF. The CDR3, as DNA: TGTGCCAGCAGCGGTGCGGTGAGCACTGAAGCTTTCTTT.

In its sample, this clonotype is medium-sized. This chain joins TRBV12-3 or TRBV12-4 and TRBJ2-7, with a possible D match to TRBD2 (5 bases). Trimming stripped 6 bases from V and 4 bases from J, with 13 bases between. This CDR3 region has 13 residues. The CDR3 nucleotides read TGTGCCAGCAGACGAGCCTCGGGATACGAGCAGTACTTC. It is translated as CASRRASGYEQYF.

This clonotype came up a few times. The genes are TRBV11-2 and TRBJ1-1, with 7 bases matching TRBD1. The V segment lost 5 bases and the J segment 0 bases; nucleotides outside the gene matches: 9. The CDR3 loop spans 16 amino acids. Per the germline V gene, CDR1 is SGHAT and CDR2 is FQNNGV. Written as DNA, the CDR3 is TGTGCCAGCAGCCCCCACAGGGGTCCCATGAACACTGAAGCTTTCTTT. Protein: CASSPHRGPMNTEAFF.

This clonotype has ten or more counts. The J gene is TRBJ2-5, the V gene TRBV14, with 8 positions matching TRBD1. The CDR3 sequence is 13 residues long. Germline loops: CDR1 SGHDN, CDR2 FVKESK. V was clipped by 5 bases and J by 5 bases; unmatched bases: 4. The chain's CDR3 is CASSRRTGETQYF. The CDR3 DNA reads TGTGCCAGCAGCAGACGGACAGGGGAGACCCAGTACTTC.

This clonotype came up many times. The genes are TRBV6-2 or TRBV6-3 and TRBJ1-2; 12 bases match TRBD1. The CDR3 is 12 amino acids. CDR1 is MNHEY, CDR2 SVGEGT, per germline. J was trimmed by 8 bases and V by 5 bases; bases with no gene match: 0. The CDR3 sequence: CASSGTGGGYTF. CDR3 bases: TGTGCCAGCAGTGGGACAGGGGGCGGCTACACCTTC.

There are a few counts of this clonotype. CDR3 sequence reads: CASSLGLYGYTF. In DNA, the CDR3 is TGTGCCAGCAGCCTGGGACTCTATGGCTACACCTTC. The chain links TRBV12-3 or TRBV12-4 to TRBJ1-2, with D maybe TRBD1 (5 bases). This CDR3 has 12 residues. The V end was cut by 6 bases, the J end by 4 bases, with 9 bases between.

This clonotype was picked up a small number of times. In nucleotides, the CDR3 is TGTGCCAGCAGCCCACGACAGACCGGGACTACCCTATCACCACGCAATGAGCAGTTCTTC. It specifies CASSPRQTGTTLSPRNEQFF. The chain recombines TRBV11-1 with TRBJ2-1; 7 nucleotides line up with TRBD2. This CDR3 is built from 20 residues. Germline V gene sequence: CDR1 SGHAT, CDR2 FQDESV (reference sequence). J lost 6 bases, V lost 5 bases, and 25 bases had no gene match.

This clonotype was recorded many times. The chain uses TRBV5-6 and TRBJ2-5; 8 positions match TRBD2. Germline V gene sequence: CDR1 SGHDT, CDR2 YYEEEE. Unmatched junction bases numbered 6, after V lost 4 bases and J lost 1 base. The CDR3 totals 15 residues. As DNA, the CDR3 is TGTGCCAGCAGCCAGATACTAGCGGTCCAAGAGACCCAGTACTTC. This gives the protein CASSQILAVQETQYF.

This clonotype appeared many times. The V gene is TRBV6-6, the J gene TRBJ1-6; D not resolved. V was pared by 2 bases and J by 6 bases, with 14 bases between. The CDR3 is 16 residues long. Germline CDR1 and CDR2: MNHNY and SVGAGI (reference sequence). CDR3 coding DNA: TGTGCCAGCAGTTACGGAGAGGGTAGATCTAATTCACCCCTCCACTTT. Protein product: CASSYGEGRSNSPLHF.

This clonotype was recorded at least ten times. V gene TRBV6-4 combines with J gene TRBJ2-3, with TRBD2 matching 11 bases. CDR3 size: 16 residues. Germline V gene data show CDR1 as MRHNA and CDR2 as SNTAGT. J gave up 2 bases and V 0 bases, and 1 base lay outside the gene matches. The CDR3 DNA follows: TGTGCCAGCAGTGACTCTAGCGGGAGGGCCACAGATACGCAGTATTTT. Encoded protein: CASSDSSGRATDTQYF.

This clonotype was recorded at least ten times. For the CDR3, the DNA is TGTGCCAGCAGCACCCGGGGGACCCCAAATGAGCAGTTCTTC. Amino acids: CASSTRGTPNEQFF. The V and J genes are TRBV11-2 and TRBJ2-1; possible D gene TRBD2, 6 bases. V lost 5 bases and J 7 bases, leaving 15 bases between the germline ends. There are 14 residues in the CDR3. Germline CDR1 SGHAT, CDR2 FQNNGV.

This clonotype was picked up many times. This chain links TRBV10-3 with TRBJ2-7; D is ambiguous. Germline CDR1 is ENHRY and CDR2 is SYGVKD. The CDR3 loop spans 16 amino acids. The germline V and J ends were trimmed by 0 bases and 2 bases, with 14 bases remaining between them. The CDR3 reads CAISESGAHVTYEQYF. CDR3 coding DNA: TGTGCCATCAGTGAGTCAGGTGCCCACGTAACCTACGAGCAGTACTTC.

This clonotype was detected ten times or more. CDR3 in DNA: TGTGCCAGCAGCCAACAGGGGGGGATCGGGACTGAAGCTTTCTTT. Protein product: CASSQQGGIGTEAFF. The chain uses TRBV11-2 and TRBJ1-1; 8 bases are shared with TRBD1. Germline CDR1 SGHAT, CDR2 FQNNGV. J lost 5 bases, V lost 5 bases, and 10 bases had no gene match. The CDR3 contains 15 residues.